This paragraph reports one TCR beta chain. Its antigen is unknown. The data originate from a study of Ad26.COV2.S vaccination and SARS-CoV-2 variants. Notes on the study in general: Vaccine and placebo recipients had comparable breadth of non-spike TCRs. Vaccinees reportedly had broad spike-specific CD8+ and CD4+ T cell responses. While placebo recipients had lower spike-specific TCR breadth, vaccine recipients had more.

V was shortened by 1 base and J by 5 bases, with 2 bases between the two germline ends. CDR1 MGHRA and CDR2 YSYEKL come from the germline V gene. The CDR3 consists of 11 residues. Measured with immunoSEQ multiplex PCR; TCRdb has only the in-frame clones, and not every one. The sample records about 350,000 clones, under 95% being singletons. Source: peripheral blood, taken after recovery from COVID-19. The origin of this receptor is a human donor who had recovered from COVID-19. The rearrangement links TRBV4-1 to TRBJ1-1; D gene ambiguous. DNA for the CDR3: TGCGCCAGCAGCCAAGGAACTGAAGCTTTCTTT. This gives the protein CASSQGTEAFF.